The 32 T cell receptor beta chains below all came from one sample that was sequenced in a study of blood T cell repertoires in COVID-19. Libraries were prepared by immunoSEQ multiplex PCR; TCRdb keeps only in-frame clonotypes and omits some of them. The repertoire holds tens of thousands of clones, with 88% as singletons. The sequencing sample was made of peripheral blood. These receptors all stem from a human donor in a cohort sampled during active COVID-19.

This clone was recorded at least ten times. The V and J genes are TRBV12-1 and TRBJ2-2; the table's D call TRBD2 went unverified against the DNA. TRBV12-1 is reported as a pseudogene. This CDR3 is built from 16 residues. Written as DNA, the CDR3 is TGTGCCAGCAGCATCGAACTAGAGGGTGTTACCGGGGAGCTGTTTTTT. Residues: CASSIELEGVTGELFF.

The chain couples TRBV6-5 to TRBJ2-1, with a tentative D call TRBD2 (6 bases). Deletions cut 7 bases from V and 11 bases from J, with 12 bases between. The CDR3 spans 11 residues. Per germline, CDR1 MNHEY and CDR2 SVGAGI. CDR3 sequence reads: CASTRGGKQFF. The DNA of the CDR3 is TGTGCCAGCACCCGAGGCGGGAAGCAGTTCTTC.

This chain connects TRBV24-1 to TRBJ2-3; D may be TRBD2 (7 bases). Germline CDR1 and CDR2: KGHDR and SFDVKD. The CDR3 runs to 16 residues. V lost 7 bases and J 2 bases, leaving 18 bases between the germline ends. The CDR3, as DNA: TGTGCCACCAGCACCCAAGGGGGAGGGTCCACAGATACGCAGTATTTT. This encodes CATSTQGGGSTDTQYF.

The chain joins TRBV12-3 or TRBV12-4 to TRBJ2-7; TRBD1 is a possible D gene (6 bases). Trimming removed 5 bases at V and 3 bases at J, with 8 bases between. The CDR3 contains 12 residues. The CDR3 here is CASSKQGYEQYF. CDR3 nucleotides: TGTGCCAGCAGTAAACAGGGCTACGAGCAGTACTTC.

This sequence joins TRBV5-1 and TRBJ2-1, with D possibly being TRBD2 (5 bases). From germline, CDR1 is SGHRS and CDR2 YFSETQ. The CDR3 covers 19 residues. V lost 0 bases, J lost 0 bases, and 19 bases lay in between. The CDR3 nucleotides are TGCGCCAGCAGCTTGGGGACTCATTTTTCGGCCCTCTCCTACAATGAGCAGTTCTTC. It translates to CASSLGTHFSALSYNEQFF.

V usage is TRBV7-2 and J usage is TRBJ2-2; D is undetermined. The germline V gene has CDR1 SGHTA and CDR2 FQGNSA. V shed 5 bases and J shed 7 bases, with 11 bases lying between them. The CDR3 has 13 residues. DNA of the CDR3: TGTGCCAGCAGCCCGGTGCCGGGCGGGGAGCTGTTTTTT. It yields the protein CASSPVPGGELFF.

V is TRBV19 and J is TRBJ2-1; D ambiguous. The V gene lost 4 bases and the J gene lost 7 bases, with 11 bases spanning the gap. CDR3 size: 13 residues. The V gene's germline CDR1 is LNHDA and CDR2 SQIVND (reference sequence). CDR3 sequence (DNA): TGTGCCAGTAGTACTTCGAGTCGGAATGAGCAGTTCTTC. Encoded protein: CASSTSSRNEQFF.

This clone was seen once. This rearrangement joins TRBV28 to TRBJ2-5, with 8 bases identical to TRBD2. V shed 2 bases and J 1 base; nucleotides not matched to a gene: 0. From germline, CDR1 is MDHEN and CDR2 SYDVKM. CDR3 length: 14 residues. Here the CDR3 reads CASSLGLAQETQYF. The CDR3 nucleotides are TGTGCCAGCAGTTTAGGACTAGCCCAAGAGACCCAGTACTTC.

The gene calls are TRBV7-2 and TRBJ1-2; possible D gene TRBD1, 5 bases. V was cut by 5 bases and J by 4 bases, with 20 bases left in between. The CDR3 runs to 16 residues. CDR1 is SGHTA, CDR2 FQGNSA, per germline. The chain's CDR3 is CASSPSIGVGGYGYTF. In DNA, the CDR3 is TGTGCCAGCAGCCCCTCAATTGGGGTGGGGGGCTATGGCTACACCTTC. The whole variable domain, remainder taken from reference TRBV7-2 and TRBJ1-2, is GAGVSQSPSNKVTEKGKDVELRCDPISGHTALYWYRQSLGQGLEFLIYFQGNSAPDKSGLPSDRFSAERTGGSVSTLTIQRTQQEDSAVYLCASSPSIGVGGYGYTFGSGTRLTVV.

The chain is built from TRBV6-2 or TRBV6-3 and TRBJ2-7, with D tentatively TRBD1 (6 bases). This CDR3 spans 14 amino acids. V lost 4 bases, J lost 1 base, and 11 bases lay in between. Germline-derived CDR1 and CDR2 are MNHEY and SVGEGT. The CDR3 coding sequence is TGTGCCAGCAGTTCTGCAGGGGCGTCCTACGAGCAGTACTTC. This gives the protein CASSSAGASYEQYF.

The chain recombines TRBV2 with TRBJ2-3; the match to TRBD2 covers 10 bases. The CDR3 runs to 16 residues. With V trimmed by 4 bases and J by 0 bases, 4 bases remained unmatched. Germline-derived CDR1 and CDR2 are SNHLY and FYNNEI. CDR3 sequence (DNA): TGTGCCAGCAGTGTCAGCGGGAGGGCTAGCACAGATACGCAGTATTTT. Its protein product is CASSVSGRASTDTQYF.

The chain uses TRBV6-5 and TRBJ2-7; a weak D match, TRBD1 (6 bases). Trimming removed 7 bases from V and 2 bases from J, with 12 bases in between. The CDR3 totals 13 residues. Per the germline V gene, CDR1 is MNHEY and CDR2 is SVGAGI. The CDR3, as DNA: TGTGCCAGCACTGCGACAGGACCCTACGAGCAGTACTTC. Translation: CASTATGPYEQYF.

V is TRBV4-2 and J is TRBJ2-7, with 9 bases matching TRBD1. V shed 1 base, J shed 3 bases, and the junction held 7 bases outside the gene matches. The length of the CDR3 is 16 residues. The germline gives CDR1 LGHNA, CDR2 YNFKEQ. The CDR3 spells CASSQAQGQGVYEQYF. The CDR3 region has the DNA TGTGCCAGCAGCCAAGCCCAGGGACAGGGAGTCTACGAGCAGTACTTC.

In its sample, this clone was seen once. The chain couples TRBV18 to TRBJ1-1; a possible D gene is TRBD1 (5 bases). CDR1 KGHSH and CDR2 LQKENI come from the germline V gene. The CDR3 extends over 12 amino acids. V lost 5 bases and J lost 1, with 5 bases in between. In DNA, the CDR3 is TGTGCCAGCTCAACAGGGAACACTGAAGCTTTCTTT. This codes for CASSTGNTEAFF.

The table lists this clone with a count of one. The rearrangement links TRBV7-2 to TRBJ1-3; D not resolved. The CDR3 length is 14 residues. Germline V gene sequence: CDR1 SGHTA, CDR2 FQGNSA. V shed 1 base and J shed 4 bases, with 8 bases lying between them. The CDR3 DNA reads as TGTGCCAGCAGCTTAGGGTCACAGGGAAACACCATATATTTT. This sequence encodes CASSLGSQGNTIYF.

The chain links TRBV10-3 to TRBJ2-1, with D perhaps matching TRBD2 (7 bases). V was shortened by 6 bases and J by 3 bases, with 12 bases between the two germline ends. The CDR3 extends over 14 amino acids. Germline CDR1 ENHRY, CDR2 SYGVKD. CDR3 protein: CAIRARGGYNEQFF. CDR3 nucleotides: TGTGCCATCAGGGCGAGGGGGGGCTACAATGAGCAGTTCTTC.

A single count supports this clone. The genes are TRBV15 and TRBJ2-6; 8 positions agree with TRBD2. Germline-derived CDR1 and CDR2 are LNHNV and YYDKDF (reference sequence). The CDR3 is 16 residues long. J gave up 1 base and V 4 bases, and 3 bases lay outside the gene matches. The CDR3 bases are TGTGCCACCAGCACCGGGGGGGCTTCTGGGGCCAACGTCCTGACTTTC. Its translation is CATSTGGASGANVLTF.

The rearrangement joins TRBV9 to TRBJ2-3, with 8 bases aligning to TRBD2. V shed 2 bases, J shed 11 bases, and the junction held 10 bases outside the gene matches. In germline, CDR1 is SGDLS, CDR2 YYNGEE. The CDR3 is 14 residues long. The CDR3 coding sequence is TGTGCCAGCAGCGTTACTAGCGGCCCGAGGGTGCAGTATTTT. This encodes CASSVTSGPRVQYF.

This chain uses TRBV3-1 (or the pseudogene TRBV3-2) with TRBJ2-3, with D perhaps matching TRBD1 (6 bases). Trimming removed 4 bases from V and 2 bases from J, with 16 bases in between. The CDR3 runs to 16 residues. Per the germline V gene, CDR1 is LGHDT and CDR2 is YNNKEL (reference sequence). The CDR3 DNA reads as TGTGCCAGCAGCCTCACAGGGTGGGGGATCACAGATACGCAGTATTTT. This gives the protein CASSLTGWGITDTQYF.

V is TRBV10-3 and J is TRBJ1-2; D ambiguous. The CDR3 covers 12 residues. Deletions cut 10 bases from V and 5 bases from J, with 14 bases between. Germline V gene data show CDR1 as ENHRY and CDR2 as SYGVKD. This CDR3 reads CASSKETYGYTF. Written as DNA, the CDR3 is TGTGCCAGCTCAAAGGAGACTTATGGCTACACCTTC.

The rearrangement uses TRBV30 and TRBJ1-4; D gene uncertain. Looked up from germline, CDR1 is GTSNPN and CDR2 is SVGIG (reference sequence). CDR3 length equals 13 residues. With 0 bases removed from V and 8 bases from J, the gap between germline ends came to 10 bases. The CDR3, as DNA: TGTGCCTGGAGTGTGTCTACTTGGGAAAAACTGTTTTTT. This codes for CAWSVSTWEKLFF.

This rearrangement joins TRBV6-6 to TRBJ1-1; D is possibly TRBD1 (6 bases). This CDR3 is 15 amino acids long. From germline, CDR1 is MNHNY and CDR2 SVGAGI (reference sequence). Trimming took 5 bases from V and 3 from J, leaving 16 bases between them. CDR3 in amino acids: CASSVVGGQDTEAFF. CDR3 coding DNA: TGTGCCAGCAGTGTAGTGGGGGGGCAGGACACTGAAGCTTTCTTT.

The V gene is TRBV24-1, the J gene TRBJ2-2; 7 bases agree with TRBD1. Trimming cost V 3 bases and J 2 bases; bases outside gene matches: 8. There are 17 residues in the CDR3. From germline, CDR1 is KGHDR and CDR2 SFDVKD. The CDR3 loop reads CATSDPASGGNTGELFF. CDR3 coding DNA: TGTGCCACCAGTGATCCAGCTTCAGGGGGAAACACCGGGGAGCTGTTTTTT.

This rearrangement joins TRBV18 to TRBJ1-1; 8 bases map to TRBD1. The CDR3 length is 14 residues. In germline, CDR1 is KGHSH, CDR2 LQKENI. V was pared by 5 bases and J by 0 bases, with 2 bases of the junction left unmatched. DNA for the CDR3: TGTGCCAGCTCAACGACAGGGGTGAACACTGAAGCTTTCTTT. Protein sequence: CASSTTGVNTEAFF.

The chain employs TRBV18 and TRBJ2-7, with 7 positions matching TRBD1. The CDR3 sequence is 14 residues long. Germline CDR1 KGHSH, CDR2 LQKENI. Germline trimming cut 4 bases from V and 2 bases from J; bases unmatched to any gene: 5. The chain's CDR3 is CASSLGQATYEQYF. The CDR3 DNA reads TGTGCCAGCTCACTCGGACAGGCAACCTACGAGCAGTACTTC.

The chain recombines TRBV6-2 or TRBV6-3 with TRBJ2-6; 11 bases align to TRBD1. CDR3 size: 21 residues. V dropped 2 bases and J dropped 1; count of bases not matched to a gene: 13. From germline, CDR1 is MNHEY and CDR2 SVGEGT. The DNA for the CDR3 is TGTGCCAGCAGTTACCCCCCCGCTTGGACAGGGGGCAAATCTGGGGCCAACGTCCTGACTTTC. Its protein is CASSYPPAWTGGKSGANVLTF.

This clone was recorded a few times. The CDR3 sequence: CSARLAETQYF. The CDR3 region has the DNA TGCAGCGCCAGACTAGCGGAGACCCAGTACTTC. The rearrangement uses TRBV29-1 and TRBJ2-5, with 8 bases that match TRBD2. V shed 7 bases, J shed 5 bases, and the junction held 3 bases outside the gene matches. CDR3 length equals 11 residues. Looked up from germline, CDR1 is SQVTM and CDR2 is ANQGSEA. The whole variable domain, filled in from reference TRBV29-1 and TRBJ2-5, reads SAVISQKPSRDICQRGTSLTIQCQVDSQVTMMFWYRQQPGQSLTLIATANQGSEATYESGFVIDKFPISRPNLTFSTLTVSNMSPEDSSIYLCSARLAETQYFGPGTRLLVL.

The genes are TRBV2 and TRBJ2-3; TRBD2 matches 10 bases. V shed 3 bases, J shed 3 bases, and the junction held 3 bases outside the gene matches. This CDR3 has 15 residues. Germline CDR1 SNHLY, CDR2 FYNNEI. The CDR3 DNA reads TGTGCCAGCAGTGATTTACTAGCGGGGACAGATACGCAGTATTTT. Encoded protein: CASSDLLAGTDTQYF. Full variable domain (missing parts from reference TRBV2 and TRBJ2-3): EPEVTQTPSHQVTQMGQEVILRCVPISNHLYFYWYRQILGQKVEFLVSFYNNEISEKSEIFDDQFSVERPDGSNFTLKIRSTKLEDSAMYFCASSDLLAGTDTQYFGPGTRLTVL.

This chain links TRBV27 with TRBJ2-5, with 8 bases lining up with TRBD2. CDR3 length: 15 residues. Trimming took 10 bases from V and 4 from J; bases not matched to a gene: 14. Germline lookup yields CDR1 MNHEY and CDR2 SMNVEV (reference sequence). CDR3 loop: CATGRFGTSRETQYF. The CDR3 nucleotides are TGTGCCACCGGTCGATTTGGGACTAGTCGAGAGACCCAGTACTTC.

The rearrangement links TRBV7-9 to TRBJ2-2; D may be TRBD2 (5 bases). The CDR3 covers 17 residues. Germline V gene lookup returns CDR1 SEHNR and CDR2 FQNEAQ (reference sequence). Trimming removed 6 bases from V and 0 bases from J, with 17 bases in between. The CDR3 region is CASRNPPVSANTGELFF. In nucleotides, the CDR3 is TGTGCCAGCAGAAATCCTCCGGTTAGCGCGAACACCGGGGAGCTGTTTTTT.

The CDR3 protein is CASSQDGSGDVDTQYF. In nucleotides, the CDR3 is TGCGCCAGCAGCCAAGATGGTAGCGGGGACGTGGATACGCAGTATTTT. The chain employs TRBV4-1 and TRBJ2-3; 8 bases line up with TRBD2. Germline CDR1 MGHRA, CDR2 YSYEKL. CDR3 length: 16 amino acids. Trimming at V came to 0 bases and at J to 6 bases, leaving 8 bases not matched to a gene.

This chain uses TRBV5-4 with TRBJ1-4; TRBD1 agrees at 8 bases. This CDR3 region has 15 residues. Per the germline V gene, CDR1 is SGHNT and CDR2 is YYREEE (reference sequence). The ends lost 9 bases at V and 0 bases at J; junction bases unmatched: 7. The CDR3 spells CATRQGLATNEKLFF. CDR3 in DNA: TGTGCCACTAGACAGGGGCTTGCAACTAATGAAAAACTGTTTTTT.